Listed below are T cell receptor beta chains from one sample, sequenced in a study of beta chain features in type 1 diabetes. Sequencing used immunoSEQ multiplex PCR; TCRdb keeps in-frame clones, though not all of them. This table holds 600,000 to 700,000 clones, 9.5% to 15% found once. The specimen was naive CD4+ T cells from blood. Receptors were obtained from a man younger than 45 with type 1 diabetes. Each CDR3 is given with its conserved first and last residue. The order of the fields is V gene, J gene, clone size, CDR3 length, D gene, CDR3 protein, CDR3 DNA. A D gene is named only where the DNA matches it firmly. Part of the rows lack a size; the others show once, few, many or a class for expanded clones.

v_gene: TRBV5-4
j_gene: TRBJ2-2
abundance: .
len: 16
d_gene: TRBD2
CDR3aa: CASSLGLAGFNGELFF
CDR3nt: TGTGCCAGCAGCTTGGGCCTAGCGGGGTTCAACGGGGAGCTGTTTTTT

v_gene: TRBV5-1
j_gene: TRBJ1-6
abundance: .
len: 13
d_gene: .
CDR3aa: CASSSNYNSPLHF
CDR3nt: TGCGCCAGCAGCTCGAACTATAATTCACCCCTCCACTTT

v_gene: TRBV2
j_gene: TRBJ1-6
abundance: few
len: 14
d_gene: TRBD1
CDR3aa: CASTLTGSNSPLHF
CDR3nt: TGTGCCAGCACCCTGACAGGGTCTAATTCACCCCTCCACTTT

v_gene: TRBV7-9
j_gene: TRBJ2-3
abundance: few
len: 14
d_gene: .
CDR3aa: CASSLHGVTDTQYF
CDR3nt: TGTGCCAGCAGCCTCCATGGGGTAACAGATACGCAGTATTTT

v_gene: TRBV5-6
j_gene: TRBJ2-3
abundance: .
len: 15
d_gene: TRBD1
CDR3aa: CASSSLGQGIDTQYF
CDR3nt: TGTGCCAGCAGCTCTCTCGGACAGGGGATAGATACGCAGTATTTT

v_gene: TRBV5-1
j_gene: TRBJ2-7
abundance: .
len: 14
d_gene: TRBD1
CDR3aa: CASSPRTGSDEQYF
CDR3nt: TGCGCCAGCAGCCCTCGGACAGGGTCCGACGAGCAGTACTTC

v_gene: TRBV7-8
j_gene: TRBJ2-3
abundance: few
len: 12
d_gene: .
CDR3aa: CASSLAADTQYF
CDR3nt: TGTGCCAGCAGCTTAGCGGCGGATACGCAGTATTTT

v_gene: TRBV27
j_gene: TRBJ1-5
abundance: .
len: 14
d_gene: .
CDR3aa: CASSRVGSNQPQHF
CDR3nt: TGTGCCAGCAGTCGGGTGGGGAGCAATCAGCCCCAGCATTTT

v_gene: TRBV14
j_gene: TRBJ2-4
abundance: once
len: 13
d_gene: .
CDR3aa: CASSQDLGNIQYF
CDR3nt: TGTGCCAGCAGCCAAGATCTTGGTAACATTCAGTACTTC

v_gene: TRBV2
j_gene: TRBJ2-2
abundance: few
len: 13
d_gene: .
CDR3aa: CASSSSASGELFF
CDR3nt: TGTGCCAGCAGTTCATCAGCATCCGGGGAGCTGTTTTTT

v_gene: TRBV9
j_gene: TRBJ1-2
abundance: .
len: 12
d_gene: .
CDR3aa: CASSVEPGGYTF
CDR3nt: TGTGCCAGCAGCGTTGAACCGGGGGGCTACACCTTC

v_gene: TRBV11-3
j_gene: TRBJ2-2
abundance: .
len: 16
d_gene: .
CDR3aa: CASSLFGAANTGELFF
CDR3nt: TGTGCCAGCAGCTTATTTGGGGCAGCGAACACCGGGGAGCTGTTTTTT

v_gene: TRBV27
j_gene: TRBJ2-3
abundance: .
len: 16
d_gene: TRBD1
CDR3aa: CASRPQGARSTDTQYF
CDR3nt: TGTGCCAGCAGGCCTCAGGGGGCGCGGAGCACAGATACGCAGTATTTT

v_gene: TRBV4-3
j_gene: TRBJ2-3
abundance: few
len: 14
d_gene: .
CDR3aa: CASSTGWGPDTQYF
CDR3nt: TGCGCCAGCAGCACAGGGTGGGGCCCAGATACGCAGTATTTT

v_gene: TRBV6-4
j_gene: TRBJ2-1
abundance: .
len: 15
d_gene: TRBD2
CDR3aa: CASRRLAGGPDEQFF
CDR3nt: TGTGCCAGCAGGCGACTAGCGGGGGGGCCGGATGAGCAGTTCTTC

v_gene: TRBV7-2
j_gene: TRBJ2-5
abundance: .
len: 17
d_gene: TRBD1
CDR3aa: CASSLTGQGARQETQYF
CDR3nt: TGTGCCAGCAGCTTAACTGGGCAGGGGGCGCGGCAAGAGACCCAGTACTTC

v_gene: TRBV18
j_gene: TRBJ2-7
abundance: few
len: 14
d_gene: .
CDR3aa: CASSPVSGRYEQYF
CDR3nt: TGTGCCAGCTCACCAGTCTCAGGGCGGTACGAGCAGTACTTC

v_gene: TRBV7-2
j_gene: TRBJ1-2
abundance: few
len: 15
d_gene: .
CDR3aa: CASSLASPANYGYTF
CDR3nt: TGTGCCAGCAGCTTAGCGTCACCGGCCAACTATGGCTACACCTTC

v_gene: TRBV28
j_gene: TRBJ2-2
abundance: .
len: 14
d_gene: .
CDR3aa: CASTLGGETGELFF
CDR3nt: TGTGCCAGCACCCTAGGAGGGGAGACCGGGGAGCTGTTTTTT

v_gene: TRBV11-2
j_gene: TRBJ2-7
abundance: .
len: 16
d_gene: TRBD1
CDR3aa: CASSPSNWRQGREQYF
CDR3nt: TGTGCCAGCAGCCCATCCAACTGGCGACAGGGCCGCGAGCAGTACTTC

v_gene: TRBV4-2
j_gene: TRBJ1-5
abundance: .
len: 18
d_gene: TRBD1
CDR3aa: CASSQDLAATGGSQPQHF
CDR3nt: TGTGCCAGCAGCCAAGACCTTGCCGCGACAGGGGGTAGTCAGCCCCAGCATTTT

v_gene: TRBV5-1
j_gene: TRBJ1-5
abundance: few
len: 13
d_gene: .
CDR3aa: CASSLGENQPQHF
CDR3nt: TGCGCCAGCAGCTTGGGGGAGAATCAGCCCCAGCATTTT

v_gene: TRBV4-3
j_gene: TRBJ1-5
abundance: few
len: 15
d_gene: .
CDR3aa: CASSQDFGAGQPQHF
CDR3nt: TGCGCCAGCAGCCAAGATTTTGGGGCGGGTCAGCCCCAGCATTTT

v_gene: TRBV7-3
j_gene: TRBJ2-7
abundance: .
len: 13
d_gene: TRBD1
CDR3aa: CASARGSSYEQYF
CDR3nt: TGTGCCAGCGCCAGGGGGAGCTCCTACGAGCAGTACTTC

v_gene: TRBV14
j_gene: TRBJ2-3
abundance: few
len: 15
d_gene: TRBD2
CDR3aa: CASSHPGLAGDTQYF
CDR3nt: TGTGCCAGCAGCCACCCGGGACTAGCGGGAGATACGCAGTATTTT

v_gene: TRBV9
j_gene: TRBJ2-1
abundance: .
len: 15
d_gene: TRBD2
CDR3aa: CASSVGAGGYNEQFF
CDR3nt: TGTGCCAGCAGCGTTGGAGCGGGGGGGTACAATGAGCAGTTCTTC

v_gene: TRBV6-6
j_gene: TRBJ1-5
abundance: .
len: 15
d_gene: .
CDR3aa: CASEQDRYSNQPQHF
CDR3nt: TGTGCCAGCGAGCAGGACCGCTATAGCAATCAGCCCCAGCATTTT

v_gene: TRBV19
j_gene: TRBJ2-7
abundance: few
len: 13
d_gene: .
CDR3aa: CASSILRDGEQYF
CDR3nt: TGTGCCAGTAGTATCCTTCGCGACGGCGAGCAGTACTTC

v_gene: TRBV5-6
j_gene: TRBJ2-1
abundance: .
len: 13
d_gene: TRBD2
CDR3aa: CASFERGHNEQFF
CDR3nt: TGTGCCAGCTTCGAGCGGGGACACAATGAGCAGTTCTTC

v_gene: TRBV7-6
j_gene: TRBJ2-1
abundance: .
len: 15
d_gene: .
CDR3aa: CASSLGSVASNEQFF
CDR3nt: TGTGCCAGCAGCTTAGGTTCCGTGGCTTCCAATGAGCAGTTCTTC

v_gene: TRBV6-6
j_gene: TRBJ2-6
abundance: few
len: 16
d_gene: .
CDR3aa: CATTRVLGSGANVLTF
CDR3nt: TGTGCCACCACTAGGGTACTCGGCTCTGGGGCCAACGTCCTGACTTTC

v_gene: TRBV7-8
j_gene: TRBJ2-2
abundance: .
len: 16
d_gene: .
CDR3aa: CASSYNAKGTTGELFF
CDR3nt: TGTGCCAGCAGCTACAATGCGAAGGGAACCACCGGGGAGCTGTTTTTT

v_gene: TRBV4-2
j_gene: TRBJ1-4
abundance: .
len: 16
d_gene: .
CDR3aa: CASSQDYRDGHEKLFF
CDR3nt: TGTGCCAGCAGCCAAGACTACCGGGACGGGCATGAAAAACTGTTTTTT

v_gene: TRBV28
j_gene: TRBJ2-5
abundance: .
len: 15
d_gene: .
CDR3aa: CASSLPRQEQETQYF
CDR3nt: TGTGCCAGCAGTCTACCAAGACAGGAACAAGAGACCCAGTACTTC

v_gene: TRBV6-5
j_gene: TRBJ2-7
abundance: .
len: 15
d_gene: .
CDR3aa: CASSYSGASADEQYF
CDR3nt: TGTGCCAGCAGTTACTCAGGGGCGAGCGCAGACGAGCAGTACTTC

v_gene: TRBV14
j_gene: TRBJ2-1
abundance: .
len: 11
d_gene: .
CDR3aa: CASSQLDEQFF
CDR3nt: TGTGCCAGCAGCCAACTGGATGAGCAGTTCTTC

v_gene: TRBV30
j_gene: TRBJ1-4
abundance: .
len: 12
d_gene: .
CDR3aa: CAWRDTAEKLFF
CDR3nt: TGTGCCTGGAGAGACACCGCCGAAAAACTGTTTTTT

v_gene: TRBV5-4
j_gene: TRBJ2-2
abundance: few
len: 15
d_gene: TRBD1
CDR3aa: CASSRDRRNTGELFF
CDR3nt: TGTGCCAGCAGCCGGGACAGGAGAAACACCGGGGAGCTGTTTTTT

v_gene: TRBV2
j_gene: TRBJ2-5
abundance: few
len: 13
d_gene: .
CDR3aa: CASSRDSKETQYF
CDR3nt: TGTGCCAGCAGCCGGGACTCTAAAGAGACCCAGTACTTC

v_gene: TRBV4-1
j_gene: TRBJ1-2
abundance: .
len: 15
d_gene: TRBD1
CDR3aa: CASSPASDRGDGYTF
CDR3nt: TGCGCCAGCAGCCCCGCGTCCGACAGGGGAGATGGCTACACCTTC

v_gene: TRBV6-5
j_gene: TRBJ2-3
abundance: .
len: 15
d_gene: .
CDR3aa: CASSYGQPSTDTQYF
CDR3nt: TGTGCCAGCAGTTACGGTCAGCCTAGCACAGATACGCAGTATTTT

v_gene: TRBV2
j_gene: TRBJ1-2
abundance: .
len: 14
d_gene: TRBD1
CDR3aa: CASTMDRVSYGYTF
CDR3nt: TGTGCCAGCACCATGGACAGGGTTAGCTATGGCTACACCTTC

v_gene: TRBV4-3
j_gene: TRBJ2-7
abundance: .
len: 15
d_gene: TRBD2
CDR3aa: CASSQGAGVAYEQYF
CDR3nt: TGCGCCAGCAGCCAAGGGGCGGGGGTGGCCTACGAGCAGTACTTC

v_gene: TRBV10-3
j_gene: TRBJ2-7
abundance: .
len: 14
d_gene: TRBD1
CDR3aa: CAISEQGQDYEQYF
CDR3nt: TGTGCCATCAGTGAACAGGGACAGGACTACGAGCAGTACTTC

v_gene: TRBV5-8
j_gene: TRBJ1-6
abundance: .
len: 16
d_gene: TRBD1
CDR3aa: CASSWDRVNQASPLHF
CDR3nt: TGTGCCAGCAGTTGGGACAGGGTGAATCAGGCTTCACCCCTCCACTTT

v_gene: TRBV2
j_gene: TRBJ1-1
abundance: few
len: 14
d_gene: TRBD1
CDR3aa: CASSSQGVITEAFF
CDR3nt: TGTGCCAGCAGCTCACAGGGGGTAATCACTGAAGCTTTCTTT

v_gene: TRBV7-2
j_gene: TRBJ1-5
abundance: few
len: 15
d_gene: TRBD1
CDR3aa: CASSSRDRVNQPQHF
CDR3nt: TGTGCCAGCAGCTCCCGGGACAGGGTTAATCAGCCCCAGCATTTT

v_gene: TRBV13
j_gene: TRBJ2-7
abundance: few
len: 13
d_gene: TRBD2
CDR3aa: CASTLAGGYEQYF
CDR3nt: TGTGCCAGCACCTTAGCGGGGGGCTACGAGCAGTACTTC

v_gene: TRBV7-9
j_gene: TRBJ2-2
abundance: .
len: 14
d_gene: .
CDR3aa: CASSLAVNTGELFF
CDR3nt: TGTGCCAGCAGCTTAGCGGTGAACACCGGGGAGCTGTTTTTT

v_gene: TRBV4-2
j_gene: TRBJ2-7
abundance: .
len: 15
d_gene: .
CDR3aa: CASSDTTGFSYEQYF
CDR3nt: TGTGCCAGCAGCGATACAACAGGGTTCTCCTACGAGCAGTACTTC

v_gene: TRBV7-2
j_gene: TRBJ2-7
abundance: few
len: 15
d_gene: .
CDR3aa: CASSPREANAYEQYF
CDR3nt: TGTGCCAGCAGCCCTCGAGAGGCGAACGCCTACGAGCAGTACTTC

v_gene: TRBV4-1
j_gene: TRBJ2-7
abundance: .
len: 13
d_gene: .
CDR3aa: CASSHTQGNEQYF
CDR3nt: TGCGCCAGCAGCCACACACAGGGAAACGAGCAGTACTTC

v_gene: TRBV11-2
j_gene: TRBJ2-1
abundance: .
len: 13
d_gene: .
CDR3aa: CASSLARYNEQFF
CDR3nt: TGTGCCAGCAGCTTAGCCAGATACAATGAGCAGTTCTTC

v_gene: TRBV7-2
j_gene: TRBJ1-2
abundance: few
len: 18
d_gene: TRBD1
CDR3aa: CASSLVSLTGGSNYGYTF
CDR3nt: TGTGCCAGCAGCTTAGTTTCCCTGACAGGGGGTTCTAACTATGGCTACACCTTC